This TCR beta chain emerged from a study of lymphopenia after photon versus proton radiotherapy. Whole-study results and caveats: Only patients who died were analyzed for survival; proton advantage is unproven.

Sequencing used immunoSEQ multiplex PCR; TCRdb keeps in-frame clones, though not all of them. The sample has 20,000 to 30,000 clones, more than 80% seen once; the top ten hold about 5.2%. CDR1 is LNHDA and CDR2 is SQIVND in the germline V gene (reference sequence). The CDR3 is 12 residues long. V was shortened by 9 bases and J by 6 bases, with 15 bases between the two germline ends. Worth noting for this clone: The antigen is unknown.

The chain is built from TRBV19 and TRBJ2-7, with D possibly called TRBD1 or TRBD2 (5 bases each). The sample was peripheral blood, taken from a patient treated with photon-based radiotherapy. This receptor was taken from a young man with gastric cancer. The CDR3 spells CASQRNGAEQYF. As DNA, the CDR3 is TGTGCCAGCCAGCGGAACGGGGCCGAGCAGTACTTC. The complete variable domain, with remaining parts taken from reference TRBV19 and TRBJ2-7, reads DGGITQSPKYLFRKEGQNVTLSCEQNLNHDAMYWYRQDPGQGLRLIYYSQIVNDFQKGDIAEGYSVSREKKESFPLTVTSAQKNPTAFYLCASQRNGAEQYFGPGTRLTVT.